Below, 8 T cell receptor beta chains from the same sample are listed, as sequenced in a study of shared clonotypes between healthy human individuals. Generated by immunoSEQ multiplex PCR, the TCRdb table keeps only in-frame clones and is missing some. The data show over 2 million clones, just under 95% seen once. The specimen was naive CD4+ T cells from PBMCs. The subset here: CD45RA+ positively selected. Every receptor here comes from a man aged 18 to 29 in good health. Some clones in this sample may be carry-over from other donors' samples.

This chain links TRBV7-3 with TRBJ2-1; D uncertain. The CDR3 has 16 amino acids. Germline V gene sequence: CDR1 SGHTA, CDR2 FQGTGA. Trimming took 5 bases from V and 2 from J, leaving 16 bases between them. CDR3 protein: CASSPAPTDAYNEQFF. The CDR3 region has the DNA TGTGCCAGCAGCCCAGCACCAACCGATGCCTACAATGAGCAGTTCTTC.

About this clone itself: In the same sample, other DNA sequences code for this CDR3. The chain employs TRBV18 and TRBJ2-7; TRBD2 is a possible D gene (5 bases). Trimming removed 3 bases at V and 1 base at J, with 7 bases between. The germline gives CDR1 KGHSH, CDR2 LQKENI. This CDR3 comprises 13 residues. CDR3 coding DNA: TGTGCCAGCTCACCTCCGGGATCCTACGAGCAGTACTTC. Residues: CASSPPGSYEQYF. Together with reference TRBV18 and TRBJ2-7, the CDR3 gives the full variable domain: NAGVMQNPRHLVRRRGQEARLRCSPMKGHSHVYWYRQLPEEGLKFMVYLQKENIIDESGMPKERFSAEFPKEGPSILRIQQVVRGDSAAYFCASSPPGSYEQYFGPGTRLTVT.

The chain uses TRBV6-1 and TRBJ1-2, with a possible D match to TRBD1 (5 bases). Germline V gives CDR1 MNHNS, CDR2 SASEGT. The length of the CDR3 is 17 residues. Deletions cut 3 bases from V and 4 bases from J, with 21 bases between. The CDR3 sequence is CASSETPPLGQLYGYTF. The CDR3 DNA reads as TGTGCCAGCAGTGAGACTCCACCTTTGGGGCAGCTCTATGGCTACACCTTC.

This clone has only one observation. V gene TRBV2 combines with J gene TRBJ1-2, with TRBD1 identical over 7 bases. V lost 9 bases to trimming and J lost 0 bases; unmatched junction nucleotides: 13. This CDR3 region has 16 residues. The germline gives CDR1 SNHLY, CDR2 FYNNEI. CDR3 bases: TGTGCCAGGTTAGGGACAGAGAAGGCAGCTAACTATGGCTACACCTTC. This gives the protein CARLGTEKAANYGYTF.

CDR3: CASSPSGYSYEQYF. CDR3 in DNA: TGTGCCAGCAGCCCTAGCGGATACTCCTACGAGCAGTACTTC. V gene TRBV28 combines with J gene TRBJ2-7, with TRBD2 matching over 7 bases. Looked up from germline, CDR1 is MDHEN and CDR2 is SYDVKM. This CDR3 has 14 amino acids. Trimming took 6 bases from V and 0 from J; bases not matched to a gene: 5.

CDR3 bases: TGTGCCACCAGAACCCCTCGGCGAGGGGAAAAACTGTTTTTT. This translates into CATRTPRRGEKLFF. This chain links TRBV2 with TRBJ1-4; D is unclear. V lost 10 bases, J lost 8 bases, and 20 bases lay in between. In germline, CDR1 is SNHLY, CDR2 FYNNEI. The CDR3 runs to 14 residues. The full variable domain, with the rest looked up from reference TRBV2 and TRBJ1-4, is EPEVTQTPSHQVTQMGQEVILRCVPISNHLYFYWYRQILGQKVEFLVSFYNNEISEKSEIFDDQFSVERPDGSNFTLKIRSTKLEDSAMYFCATRTPRRGEKLFFGSGTQLSVL.

The chain recombines TRBV5-1 with TRBJ1-1; D is possibly TRBD1 (5 bases). V shed 1 base and J shed 3 bases, with 16 bases lying between them. CDR1 and CDR2 (germline): SGHRS, YFSETQ. The CDR3 spans 16 residues. CDR3 nucleotides: TGCGCCAGCAGCTTGACTTTCCGGGGGGTAGACACTGAAGCTTTCTTT. Its protein product is CASSLTFRGVDTEAFF. Complete variable domain (other parts from reference TRBV5-1 and TRBJ1-1): KAGVTQTPRYLIKTRGQQVTLSCSPISGHRSVSWYQQTPGQGLQFLFEYFSETQRNKGNFPGRFSGRQFSNSRSEMNVSTLELGDSALYLCASSLTFRGVDTEAFFGQGTRLTVV.

As to this clone: The same CDR3 arises from other DNA sequences in this sample as well. V is TRBV5-1 and J is TRBJ2-1; D gene ambiguous. Germline V gene sequence: CDR1 SGHRS, CDR2 YFSETQ. V lost 0 bases to trimming and J lost 0 bases, with 7 bases between them. The CDR3 totals 15 residues. For the CDR3, the DNA is TGCGCCAGCAGCTTGGATGGGGACTCCTACAATGAGCAGTTCTTC. As protein: CASSLDGDSYNEQFF.